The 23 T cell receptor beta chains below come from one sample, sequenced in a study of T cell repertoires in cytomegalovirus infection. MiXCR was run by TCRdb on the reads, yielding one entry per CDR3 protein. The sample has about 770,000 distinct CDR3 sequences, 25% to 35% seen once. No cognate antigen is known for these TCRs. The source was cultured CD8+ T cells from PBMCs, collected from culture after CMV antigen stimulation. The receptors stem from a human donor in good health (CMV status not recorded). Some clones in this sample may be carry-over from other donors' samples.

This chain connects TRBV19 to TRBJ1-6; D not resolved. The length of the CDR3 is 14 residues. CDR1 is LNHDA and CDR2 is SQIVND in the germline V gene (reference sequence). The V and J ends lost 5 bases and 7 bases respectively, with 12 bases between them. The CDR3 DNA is TGTGCCAGTAGTGCCCCGGGCTTCAATTCACCCCTCCACTTT. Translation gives CASSAPGFNSPLHF.

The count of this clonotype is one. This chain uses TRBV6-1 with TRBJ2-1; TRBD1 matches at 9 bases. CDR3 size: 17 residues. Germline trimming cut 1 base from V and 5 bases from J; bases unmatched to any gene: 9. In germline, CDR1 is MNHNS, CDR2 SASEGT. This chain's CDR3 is CASSEELADRGNNEQFF. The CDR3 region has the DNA TGTGCCAGCAGTGAAGAATTGGCGGACAGGGGCAACAATGAGCAGTTCTTC.

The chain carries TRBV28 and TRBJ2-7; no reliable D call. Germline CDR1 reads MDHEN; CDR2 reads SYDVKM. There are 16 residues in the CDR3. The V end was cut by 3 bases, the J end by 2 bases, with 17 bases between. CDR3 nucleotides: TGTGCCAGCAGTTTTCGGGTACAGAAGTTTCCCTACGAGCAGTACGTC. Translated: CASSFRVQKFPYEQYV.

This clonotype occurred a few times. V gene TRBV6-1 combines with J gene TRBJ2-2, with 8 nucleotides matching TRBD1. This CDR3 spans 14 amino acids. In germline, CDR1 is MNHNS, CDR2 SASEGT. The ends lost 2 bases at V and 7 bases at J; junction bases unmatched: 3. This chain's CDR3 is CASSEQGAVGELFF. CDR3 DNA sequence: TGTGCCAGCAGTGAACAGGGGGCGGTCGGGGAGCTGTTTTTT.

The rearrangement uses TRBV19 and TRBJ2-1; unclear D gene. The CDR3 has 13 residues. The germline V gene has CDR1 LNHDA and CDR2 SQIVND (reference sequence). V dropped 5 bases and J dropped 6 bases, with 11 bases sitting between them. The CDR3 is CASSLSPLNEQFF. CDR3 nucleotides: TGTGCCAGTAGTCTCTCTCCACTCAATGAGCAGTTCTTC.

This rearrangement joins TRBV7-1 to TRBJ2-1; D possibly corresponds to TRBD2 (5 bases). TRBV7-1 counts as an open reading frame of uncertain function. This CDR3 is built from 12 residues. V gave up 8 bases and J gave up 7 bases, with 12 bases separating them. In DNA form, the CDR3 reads TGTGCCAGCGAGTGGGCGGGTAATGAGCAGTTCTTC. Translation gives CASEWAGNEQFF.

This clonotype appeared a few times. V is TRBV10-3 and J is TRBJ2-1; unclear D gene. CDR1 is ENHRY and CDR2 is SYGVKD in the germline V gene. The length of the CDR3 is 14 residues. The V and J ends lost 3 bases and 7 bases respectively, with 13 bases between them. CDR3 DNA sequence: TGTGCCATCAGTGACACGACGTCGGAGAATGAGCAGTTCTTC. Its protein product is CAISDTTSENEQFF.

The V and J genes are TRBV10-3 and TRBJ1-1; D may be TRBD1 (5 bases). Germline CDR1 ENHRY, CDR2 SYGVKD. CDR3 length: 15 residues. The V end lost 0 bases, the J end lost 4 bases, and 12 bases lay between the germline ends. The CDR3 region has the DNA TGTGCCATCAGTGAGTCGGGGGGAATCGGCACTGAAGCTTTCTTT. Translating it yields CAISESGGIGTEAFF.

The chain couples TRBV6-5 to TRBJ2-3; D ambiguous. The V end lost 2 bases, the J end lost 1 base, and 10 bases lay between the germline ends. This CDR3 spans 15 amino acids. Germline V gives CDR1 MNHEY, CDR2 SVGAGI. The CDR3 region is CASSYEVAGTDTQYF. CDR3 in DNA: TGTGCCAGCAGTTACGAGGTAGCCGGCACAGATACGCAGTATTTT.

CDR3 amino acids: CSDGGTGTEAFF. CDR3 nucleotides: TGCAGCGACGGGGGGACGGGGACTGAAGCTTTCTTT. The V gene is TRBV29-1, the J gene TRBJ1-1; D might be TRBD1 (5 bases). There are 12 residues in the CDR3. Looked up from germline, CDR1 is SQVTM and CDR2 is ANQGSEA. Trimming removed 7 bases from V and 5 bases from J, with 14 bases in between.

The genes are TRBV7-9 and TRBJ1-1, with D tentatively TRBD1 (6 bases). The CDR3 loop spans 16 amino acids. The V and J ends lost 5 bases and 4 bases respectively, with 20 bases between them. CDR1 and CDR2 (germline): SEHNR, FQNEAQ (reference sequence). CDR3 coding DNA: TGTGCCAGCAGCCCGGAGAAGGGCCCACAGGGCACTGAAGCTTTCTTT. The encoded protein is CASSPEKGPQGTEAFF.

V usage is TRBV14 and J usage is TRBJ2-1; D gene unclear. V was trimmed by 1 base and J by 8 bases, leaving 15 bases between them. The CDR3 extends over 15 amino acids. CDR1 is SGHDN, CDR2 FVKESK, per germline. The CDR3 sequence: CASSQGHLNSDEQFF. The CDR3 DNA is TGTGCCAGCAGCCAAGGGCACCTTAATTCAGATGAGCAGTTCTTC.

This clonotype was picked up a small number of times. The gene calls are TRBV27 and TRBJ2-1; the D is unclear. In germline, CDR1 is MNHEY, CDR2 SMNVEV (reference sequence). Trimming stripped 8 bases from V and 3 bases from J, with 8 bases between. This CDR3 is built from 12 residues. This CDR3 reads CASGNSYNEQFF. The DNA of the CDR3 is TGTGCCAGCGGAAACAGCTACAATGAGCAGTTCTTC.

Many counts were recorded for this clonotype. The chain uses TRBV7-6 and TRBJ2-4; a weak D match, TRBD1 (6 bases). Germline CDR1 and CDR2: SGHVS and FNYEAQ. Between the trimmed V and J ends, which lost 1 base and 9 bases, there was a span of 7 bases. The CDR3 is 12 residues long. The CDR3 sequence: CASSLEGGIQYF. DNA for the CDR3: TGTGCCAGCAGCTTAGAAGGGGGCATTCAGTACTTC.

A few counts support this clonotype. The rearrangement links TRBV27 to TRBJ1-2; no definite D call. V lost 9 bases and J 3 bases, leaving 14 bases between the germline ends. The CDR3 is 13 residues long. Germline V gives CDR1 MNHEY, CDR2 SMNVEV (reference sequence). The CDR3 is CASRPLTDYGYTF. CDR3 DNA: TGTGCCAGTCGGCCCCTGACTGACTATGGCTACACCTTC.

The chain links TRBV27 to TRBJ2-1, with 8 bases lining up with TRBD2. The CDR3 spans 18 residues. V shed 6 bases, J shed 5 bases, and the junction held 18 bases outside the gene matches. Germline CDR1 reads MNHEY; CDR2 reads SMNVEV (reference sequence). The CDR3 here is CASRPTSGRAGAHNEQFF. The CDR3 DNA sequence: TGTGCCAGCAGGCCAACCTCCGGTAGAGCGGGGGCCCACAATGAGCAGTTCTTC.

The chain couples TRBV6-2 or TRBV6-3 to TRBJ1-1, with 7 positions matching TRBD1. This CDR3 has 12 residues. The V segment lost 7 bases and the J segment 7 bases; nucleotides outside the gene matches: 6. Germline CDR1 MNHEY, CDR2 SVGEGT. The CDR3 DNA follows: TGTGCCAGCACCCAGACAGGGTATGAAGCTTTCTTT. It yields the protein CASTQTGYEAFF.

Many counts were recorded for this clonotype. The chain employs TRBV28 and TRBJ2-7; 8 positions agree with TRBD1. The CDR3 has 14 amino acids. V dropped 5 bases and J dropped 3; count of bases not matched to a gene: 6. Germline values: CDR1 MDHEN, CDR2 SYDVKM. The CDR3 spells CASSVPGGGYEQYV. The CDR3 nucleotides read TGTGCCAGCAGTGTACCAGGGGGCGGCTACGAGCAGTACGTC.

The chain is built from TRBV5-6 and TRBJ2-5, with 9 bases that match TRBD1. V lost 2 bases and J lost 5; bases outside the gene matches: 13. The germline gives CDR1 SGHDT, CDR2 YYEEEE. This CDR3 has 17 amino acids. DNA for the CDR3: TGTGCCAGCAGCTTCGTAGAGGGACAGGGAACAGGGGAGACCCAGTACTTC. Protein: CASSFVEGQGTGETQYF.

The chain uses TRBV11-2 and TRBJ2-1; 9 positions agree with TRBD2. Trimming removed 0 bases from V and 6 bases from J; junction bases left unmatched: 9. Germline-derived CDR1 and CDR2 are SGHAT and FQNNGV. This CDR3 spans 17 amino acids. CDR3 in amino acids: CASSLDLGASGVNEQFF. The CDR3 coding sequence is TGTGCCAGCAGCTTAGATTTAGGGGCTAGCGGGGTCAATGAGCAGTTCTTC.

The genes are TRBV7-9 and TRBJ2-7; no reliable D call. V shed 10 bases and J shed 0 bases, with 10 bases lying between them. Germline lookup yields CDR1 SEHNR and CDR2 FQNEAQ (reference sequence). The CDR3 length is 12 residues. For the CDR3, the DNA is TGTGCCACCAGACACAACTCCTACGAGCAGTACTTC. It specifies CATRHNSYEQYF.

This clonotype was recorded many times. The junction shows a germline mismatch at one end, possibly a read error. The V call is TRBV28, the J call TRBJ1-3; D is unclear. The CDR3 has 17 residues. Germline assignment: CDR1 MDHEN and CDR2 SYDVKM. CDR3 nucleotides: TGTGCCAGCAGCTTATTCTGGACCCCGACGGACGGAAACACCATATATTTT. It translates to CASSLFWTPTDGNTIYF.

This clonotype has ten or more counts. The CDR3 protein is CASSTAGEMNEQYF. DNA of the CDR3: TGTGCCAGTAGTACAGCGGGGGAGATGAACGAGCAGTACTTC. The V gene is TRBV19, the J gene TRBJ2-7, with 8 bases fitting TRBD2. J lost 5 bases, V lost 4 bases, and 7 bases had no gene match. Germline V gene lookup returns CDR1 LNHDA and CDR2 SQIVND (reference sequence). CDR3 length: 14 residues. The complete variable domain, with remaining parts taken from reference TRBV19 and TRBJ2-7, reads DGGITQSPKYLFRKEGQNVTLSCEQNLNHDAMYWYRQDPGQGLRLIYYSQIVNDFQKGDIAEGYSVSREKKESFPLTVTSAQKNPTAFYLCASSTAGEMNEQYFGPGTRLTVT.